The rows below give T cell receptor beta chains drawn from one sample of a study of shared clonotypes between healthy human individuals. Clones were sequenced by immunoSEQ multiplex PCR, and TCRdb holds only the in-frame ones, with some missing. Among 400,000 to 550,000 clones listed, 79% were seen once. Sequenced: PBMCs. All receptors derive from a woman between 40 and 50 years old in good health. Some clones in this sample may be carry-over from other donors' samples. Both conserved end residues are part of each CDR3. The D gene is left open where the match is weak. Clone size is stated in some rows and not others, as once, few, many or a class when expanded.

d_gene,j_gene,v_gene,abundance,CDR3nt,CDR3aa
NA,TRBJ2-7,TRBV13,NA,TGTGCCAGCAGCTTAGGCAGGTCAGGCTACGAGCAGTACTTC,CASSLGRSGYEQYF
NA,TRBJ1-5,TRBV30,few,TGTGCCTGGAGTACCGGGACACCAAATCAGCCCCAGCATTTT,CAWSTGTPNQPQHF
NA,TRBJ2-5,TRBV29-1,NA,TGCAGCGTTGAAGACCAAGGAGAGACCCAGTACTTC,CSVEDQGETQYF
NA,TRBJ2-7,TRBV28,NA,TGTGCCAGCAGTTTCCTCCAGGGAAGCGAGCAGTACTTC,CASSFLQGSEQYF
NA,TRBJ2-7,TRBV5-1,NA,TGCGCCAGCAGCCTCGTACCGGGACAAACCTACGAGCAGTACTTC,CASSLVPGQTYEQYF
NA,TRBJ2-5,TRBV14,few,TGTGCCAGCAGCCCCTCCAGTCTCCAAGAGACCCAGTACTTC,CASSPSSLQETQYF
NA,TRBJ1-5,TRBV6-5,NA,TGTGCCAGCAGACCCGCGGGGGGCACTCAGCCCCAGCATTTT,CASRPAGGTQPQHF
TRBD1,TRBJ2-3,TRBV19,NA,TGTGCCAGTAGTATGAGGACAGGGACCAGCACAGATACGCAGTATTTT,CASSMRTGTSTDTQYF
NA,TRBJ1-4,TRBV28,NA,TGTGCCAGCAGATCTTGGGCCCTAAATGAAAAACTGTTTTTT,CASRSWALNEKLFF
TRBD2,TRBJ2-3,TRBV5-8,NA,TGTGCCAGCAGGCAATCAGCGGGAGGATTAACAGATACGCAGTATTTT,CASRQSAGGLTDTQYF
TRBD1,TRBJ2-7,TRBV30,NA,TGTGCCTGGAAAGTAACAGGGGGGAACGAGCAGTACTTC,CAWKVTGGNEQYF
NA,TRBJ1-2,TRBV5-1,few,TGCGCCAGCAGCTTGTTCGGCGGATCCCCCCCCTATGGCTACACCTTC,CASSLFGGSPPYGYTF
NA,TRBJ2-5,TRBV28,NA,TGTGCCAGCAATGGGGGCGAACCTGGGGAGACCCAGTACTTC,CASNGGEPGETQYF
NA,TRBJ2-2,TRBV2,NA,TGTGCCACATCCTGGAACCGGGACGGGGAGCTGTTTTTT,CATSWNRDGELFF
TRBD1,TRBJ2-7,TRBV11-2,NA,TGTGCCAGCAGCTTAGCTCCAGGGGGAAGCTACGAGCAGTACTTC,CASSLAPGGSYEQYF
NA,TRBJ2-6,TRBV28,NA,TGTGCCAGCAGAGGGGGTACTGGGGCCAACGTCCTGACTTTC,CASRGGTGANVLTF
TRBD2,TRBJ2-7,TRBV6-6,NA,TGTGCCAGCAGGCTCCTAGCGGGAGGGCCTTACGAGCAGTACTTC,CASRLLAGGPYEQYF
NA,TRBJ2-5,TRBV13,few,TGTGCCAGCAGATCTCAAGAGACCCAGTACTTC,CASRSQETQYF
NA,TRBJ2-1,TRBV11-2,NA,TGTGCCAGCAGCTTAGATCGAAGTGGGGGTGAGCAGTTCTTC,CASSLDRSGGEQFF
TRBD2,TRBJ2-7,TRBV29-1,few,TGCAGCGCACTAGCGGGAGCGATTTCCGAGCAGTACTTC,CSALAGAISEQYF
TRBD1,TRBJ2-5,TRBV5-4,NA,TGTGCCAGCAGCCAGGGACAGGGGACCCAAGAGACCCAGTACTTC,CASSQGQGTQETQYF
TRBD1,TRBJ1-5,TRBV28,NA,TGTGCCAGCAGGGACAGGAATCAGCCCCAGCATTTT,CASRDRNQPQHF
NA,TRBJ1-4,TRBV19,NA,TGTGCCAGTAGTATAAATTTTGACAGAACGGCAAAACTGTTTTTT,CASSINFDRTAKLFF
TRBD2,TRBJ2-5,TRBV5-1,NA,TGCGCCAGCAGCCCCAATCCGGGACTAGCGGGAGTATGGGAAGAGACCCAGTACTTC,CASSPNPGLAGVWEETQYF
TRBD1,TRBJ1-2,TRBV2,NA,TGTGCCAGCAGCAGTCAAGGCAGGGGGCTCACCTATGGCTACACCTTC,CASSSQGRGLTYGYTF
NA,TRBJ2-6,TRBV6-1,NA,TGTGCCAGCTTAGAGGCGTCTGGGGCCAACGTCCTGACTTTC,CASLEASGANVLTF
NA,TRBJ1-2,TRBV10-3,few,TGTGCCATCAGTGAGGGAAGTTACTATGGCTACACCTTC,CAISEGSYYGYTF
NA,TRBJ2-1,TRBV21-1,NA,TGTGCCAGCAGCAAAGCGACGACTAGCGTGTATGAGCAGTTCTTC,CASSKATTSVYEQFF
TRBD2,TRBJ2-3,TRBV28,NA,TGTGCCAGCAGTTTATCGACCCTAGCGGGGCACACAGATACGCAGTATTTT,CASSLSTLAGHTDTQYF
NA,TRBJ2-7,TRBV4-2,NA,TGTGCCAGCAGCCAATCCCCAGACGGACCCTACGAGCAGTACTTC,CASSQSPDGPYEQYF
NA,TRBJ2-7,TRBV5-1,NA,TGCGCCAGCAGCTTGGTCCCCAGCACATGGACCTACGAGCAGTACTTC,CASSLVPSTWTYEQYF
NA,TRBJ1-2,TRBV19,few,TGTGCCAGTAGTATAGAGTTCGGACGGCAAGCTAACTATGGCTACACCTTC,CASSIEFGRQANYGYTF
NA,TRBJ1-1,TRBV29-1,many,TGCAGCGTTGCCCCGCATGGGGAGCGGGACACTGAAGCTTTCTTT,CSVAPHGERDTEAFF
TRBD1,TRBJ1-5,TRBV4-1,NA,TGCGCCAGCAGCCAAGATCAGGGGGGGGGATGGCCCCAGCATTTT,CASSQDQGGGWPQHF
NA,TRBJ1-4,TRBV18,NA,TGTGCCAGCTCACCATTAGGGTCGGGTGAAAAACTGTTTTTT,CASSPLGSGEKLFF
NA,TRBJ2-1,TRBV11-3,once,TGTGCCAGCAGCTATGGCTCTTTAGGCGGCTCCTACAATGAGCAGTTCTTC,CASSYGSLGGSYNEQFF
NA,TRBJ1-2,TRBV27,NA,TGTGCCAGCAGTTTACGGGGGCAAAGCTACACCTTC,CASSLRGQSYTF
NA,TRBJ2-2,TRBV27,NA,TGTGCCAGCTTTGCCAAGCCGGGACAGAACACCGGGGAGCTGTTTTTT,CASFAKPGQNTGELFF
NA,TRBJ2-7,TRBV7-9,NA,TGTGCCAGCAGCTTAGAGTACACAGGGCCATATTACGAGCAGTACTTC,CASSLEYTGPYYEQYF
NA,TRBJ2-1,TRBV18,NA,TGTGCCAGCTCACGACGGACCACTTTTAATTCCTACAATGAGCAGTTCTTC,CASSRRTTFNSYNEQFF
NA,TRBJ2-3,TRBV5-1,NA,TGCGCCAGCAGCTTGGGACCAGGGTGTAGCACAGATACGCAGTATTTT,CASSLGPGCSTDTQYF
TRBD1,TRBJ1-2,TRBV2,NA,TGTGCCAGCAGTGAGGTTCCAGGGGGGTTAAATGGCTACACCTTC,CASSEVPGGLNGYTF
TRBD1,TRBJ1-4,TRBV5-1,NA,TGCGCCAGCAGCAACCCTAGGACAGGGTCTGTGGGAGTAACTAATGAAAAACTGTTTTTT,CASSNPRTGSVGVTNEKLFF
NA,TRBJ2-5,TRBV7-3,NA,TGTGCCAGCAGCTTAACCCTCACCGCGTCCCAGTACTTC,CASSLTLTASQYF
TRBD1,TRBJ1-1,TRBV7-2,NA,TGTGCCAGCAGCTCCGGACAGGGGACGAACACTGAAGCTTTCTTT,CASSSGQGTNTEAFF
NA,TRBJ2-1,TRBV14,many,TGTGCCAGCACCGGCGCAGGGGCCTACAATGAGCAGTTCTTC,CASTGAGAYNEQFF
NA,TRBJ2-2,TRBV6-5,NA,TGTGCCAGCAGTCGCCGAGGGGAGCTGTTTTTT,CASSRRGELFF
TRBD1,TRBJ1-2,TRBV27,NA,TGTGCCAGCAGTTTCGGACAGGGTCGGCTTAGCTTC,CASSFGQGRLSF
TRBD2,TRBJ2-3,TRBV27,NA,TGTGCCAGCAGTTATTCAGCGGGGGGTTTAGATACGCAGTATTTT,CASSYSAGGLDTQYF
NA,TRBJ1-6,TRBV2,few,TGTGCCAGCAGTACAACAGGGTCCCCTAATTCACCCCTCCACTTT,CASSTTGSPNSPLHF
TRBD1,TRBJ1-2,TRBV28,NA,TGTGCCAGCAGTAGACCTGGGACAGGGGACTATGGCTACACCTTC,CASSRPGTGDYGYTF
TRBD2,TRBJ2-7,TRBV10-1,once,TGCGCCAGCAGTGCCGGGACTAGCGGCAGCTACGAGCAGTACTTC,CASSAGTSGSYEQYF
TRBD1,TRBJ2-2,TRBV28,few,TGTGCCAGCAGTTTGTATGGGACAGGGGGAGGCACCGGGGAGCTGTTTTTT,CASSLYGTGGGTGELFF
NA,TRBJ2-2,TRBV5-1,NA,TGCGCCAGCAGGTCGAAAGGAACCGGGGAGCTGTTTTTT,CASRSKGTGELFF
NA,TRBJ2-2,TRBV5-4,once,TGTGCCAGCAGCTCAGGGTTGGGGGGGCTGTTTTTT,CASSSGLGGLFF